This T cell receptor beta chain was sequenced during a study of T cells in localized non-small cell lung cancer. The protocol was immunoSEQ multiplex PCR, while the TCRdb copy is restricted to in-frame clones and leaves out a portion. The sample consists of about 23,000 clones, less than 90% of them appearing once. This clonotype was obtained from a woman aged 40-69 years with stage I lung adenocarcinoma. The source was peripheral blood, collected before any cancer treatment.

The CDR3 here is CASSQDRGLQETQYF. The CDR3 nucleotides read TGTGCCAGCAGCCAGGACAGGGGGCTCCAAGAGACCCAGTACTTC. The chain recombines TRBV6-6 with TRBJ2-5; 11 nucleotides line up with TRBD1. The germline CDR1 and CDR2 sequences are MNHNY and SVGAGI (reference sequence). The length of the CDR3 is 15 residues. V lost 6 bases to trimming and J lost 1 base; unmatched junction nucleotides: 4.